The 8 T cell receptor beta chains given below trace back to one sample, sequenced in a study of T cell changes during pregnancy in multiple sclerosis. The assay was immunoSEQ multiplex PCR, and TCRdb's table has in-frame clones only and misses some. This sample has about 80,000 clones, with around 92% found just once. The sample in question was peripheral blood, obtained before pregnancy. These receptors were taken from a female donor with multiple sclerosis, enrolled in a pregnancy study.

The chain carries TRBV4-3 and TRBJ2-3; TRBD2 agrees at 8 bases. This CDR3 region has 16 residues. The germline V gene has CDR1 LGHNA and CDR2 YSLEER. With V trimmed by 4 bases and J by 4 bases, 10 bases remained unmatched. DNA of the CDR3: TGCGCCAGCAGCCTCGGACTAGCCTTGGGGGCAGATACGCAGTATTTT. Amino acid sequence: CASSLGLALGADTQYF.

This chain uses TRBV6-1 with TRBJ2-2; a weak D match, TRBD1 (5 bases). This CDR3 spans 14 amino acids. The germline V gene has CDR1 MNHNS and CDR2 SASEGT. The V end was cut by 7 bases, the J end by 1 base, with 10 bases between. DNA of the CDR3: TGTGCCAGCAACCTCGACAGGAACACCGGGGAGCTGTTTTTT. It yields the protein CASNLDRNTGELFF.

This chain uses TRBV11-3 with TRBJ2-7; 9 nucleotides match TRBD1. The CDR3 totals 14 residues. Losses at the gene ends were 5 bases for V and 9 bases for J; bases not matched to a gene: 11. Germline CDR1 is SGHNT and CDR2 is YENEEA. The CDR3 DNA reads as TGTGCCAGCAGCCCCCCCCAATACAGGGGGCGGCAGTACTTC. Protein product: CASSPPQYRGRQYF.

The chain is built from TRBV28 and TRBJ2-1, with a tentative D call TRBD2 (6 bases). Trimming took 3 bases from V and 2 from J, leaving 11 bases between them. CDR1 and CDR2 (germline): MDHEN, SYDVKM. The CDR3 consists of 15 residues. Here the CDR3 reads CASSLGTSAYNEQFF. CDR3 nucleotide sequence: TGTGCCAGCAGTTTGGGGACTTCCGCCTACAATGAGCAGTTCTTC.

The chain has TRBV6-5 and TRBJ2-5, with a possible D match to TRBD1 (5 bases). V lost 2 bases and J lost 7, with 14 bases in between. Germline-derived CDR1 and CDR2 are MNHEY and SVGAGI. This CDR3 is 14 amino acids long. The CDR3 region is CASSYGALPGTQYF. Here the CDR3 DNA reads TGTGCCAGCAGTTACGGGGCCCTTCCGGGGACCCAGTACTTC.

The chain combines TRBV2 with TRBJ2-7; 9 bases match TRBD1. The CDR3 has 14 residues. Trimming at V came to 8 bases and at J to 2 bases, leaving 7 bases not matched to a gene. Germline V gives CDR1 SNHLY, CDR2 FYNNEI. DNA for the CDR3: TGTGCCAGCGAGGTCCGGGACAGGGCCTACGAGCAGTACTTC. Its translation: CASEVRDRAYEQYF.

The CDR3 DNA is TGTGCCACTATGGACAGGGGTGGTGGTGAAAAACTGTTTTTT. Its translation: CATMDRGGGEKLFF. This rearrangement joins TRBV19 to TRBJ1-4; TRBD1 agrees at 9 bases. The CDR3 sequence is 14 residues long. Trimming removed 10 bases from V and 7 bases from J; junction bases left unmatched: 10. Germline assignment: CDR1 LNHDA and CDR2 SQIVND (reference sequence).

The chain links TRBV10-3 to TRBJ2-7, with 7 bases fitting TRBD1. This CDR3 contains 12 residues. Germline V gives CDR1 ENHRY, CDR2 SYGVKD. Trimming at V came to 9 bases and at J to 6 bases, leaving 8 bases not matched to a gene. CDR3 DNA: TGTGCCATTCGGACAGGCAACGGCGAGCAGTACTTC. Translating gives CAIRTGNGEQYF.